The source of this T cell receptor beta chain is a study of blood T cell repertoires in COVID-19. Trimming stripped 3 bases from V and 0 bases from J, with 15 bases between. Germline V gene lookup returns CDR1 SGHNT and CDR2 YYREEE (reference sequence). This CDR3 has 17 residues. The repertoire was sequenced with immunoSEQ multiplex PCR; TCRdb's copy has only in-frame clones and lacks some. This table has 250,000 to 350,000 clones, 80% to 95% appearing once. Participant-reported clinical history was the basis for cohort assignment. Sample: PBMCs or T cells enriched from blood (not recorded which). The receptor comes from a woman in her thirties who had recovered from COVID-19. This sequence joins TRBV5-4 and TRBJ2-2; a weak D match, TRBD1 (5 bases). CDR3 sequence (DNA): TGTGCCAGCAGCTGGAACCTACAGGCCGCGAACACCGGGGAGCTGTTTTTT. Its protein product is CASSWNLQAANTGELFF. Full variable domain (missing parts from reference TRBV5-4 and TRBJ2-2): ETGVTQSPTHLIKTRGQQVTLRCSSQSGHNTVSWYQQALGQGPQFIFQYYREEENGRGNFPPRFSGLQFPNYSSELNVNALELDDSALYLCASSWNLQAANTGELFFGEGSRLTVL.